This T cell receptor beta chain was recovered during a study of shared clonotypes between healthy human individuals. Study information: The composition of the donors was a couple of women and a few men aged 18 to 49. General study results and limits: All-four-donor shared clonotypes had higher generation probabilities than non-shared clonotypes did. Several donors showed sharing of about 4.7% of naive CD4 clonotypes.

Naive CD8 cells, CD45RO-negative and positively selected for CCR7, excluded terminally differentiated effector memory CD45RA+ cells. On this clone itself: Its antigen remains unidentified.

Original methodology: Filtering differed for immunoSEQ, which gave only junction sequences without quality scores. Profiled with immunoSEQ multiplex PCR; TCRdb holds only in-frame clones, not every one. V and J calls and clone size are as listed in that table; D and trimming were resolved from the DNA. This table has hundreds of thousands of clones, about 95% appearing once. The specimen sequenced was naive CD8+ T cells sorted from blood. This TCR was sampled from a woman aged 30 to 39 in good health.

The CDR3 DNA reads as TGTGCCACCAGCAGAGATCGTCAACAAGAGACCCAGTACTTC. It encodes CATSRDRQQETQYF. V gene TRBV15 combines with J gene TRBJ2-5; no definite D call. Trimming shortened V by 0 bases and J by 2 bases, and 7 bases separated the two germline ends. Germline loops: CDR1 LNHNV, CDR2 YYDKDF (reference sequence). The CDR3 covers 14 residues.